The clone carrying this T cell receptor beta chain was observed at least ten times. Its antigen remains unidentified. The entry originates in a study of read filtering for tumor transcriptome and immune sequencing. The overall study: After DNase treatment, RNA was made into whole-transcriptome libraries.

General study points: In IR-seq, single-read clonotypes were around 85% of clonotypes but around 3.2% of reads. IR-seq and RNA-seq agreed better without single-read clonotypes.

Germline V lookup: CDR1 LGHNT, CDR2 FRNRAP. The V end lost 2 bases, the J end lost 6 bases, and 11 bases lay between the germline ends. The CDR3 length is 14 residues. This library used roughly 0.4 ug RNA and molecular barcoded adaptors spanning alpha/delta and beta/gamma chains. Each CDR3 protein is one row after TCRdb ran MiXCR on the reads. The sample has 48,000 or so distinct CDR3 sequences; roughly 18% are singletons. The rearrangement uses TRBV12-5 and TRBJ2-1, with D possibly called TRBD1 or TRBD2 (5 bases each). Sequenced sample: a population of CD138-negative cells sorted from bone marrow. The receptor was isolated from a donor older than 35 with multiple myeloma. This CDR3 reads CASGLWDGSNEQFF. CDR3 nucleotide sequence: TGTGCTAGTGGTTTGTGGGACGGGTCCAATGAGCAGTTCTTC.